This T cell receptor (beta chain) was documented in a study of T cells after yellow fever vaccination. Overall study: Preparation of the low-cell-number fractions used SMART-Seq v4 Ultra Low Input.

TCRdb used MiXCR to reprocess the 5' RACE reads, holding one entry per CDR3 protein. This table holds under 300,000 distinct CDR3 sequences, 6% to 8% found once. As concerns this clonotype: This clone may be a read error of a much larger clone one base away.

CDR1 and CDR2 (germline): SGHTA, FQGNSA. The CDR3 runs 15 residues. This sequence joins TRBV7-2 and TRBJ2-2, with D perhaps matching TRBD2 (5 bases). The sample here was CD4+ T cells sorted from PBMCs, taken on the day of the yellow fever booster vaccination. This clonotype originated in a man aged 30 to 45 who received the YFV17D yellow fever vaccine. CDR3 in DNA: TGTGCCAGCAGACCGACACTGGGGAACACCGGGGAGCTGTCTTTT. Protein sequence: CASRPTLGNTGELSF.